These T cell receptor beta chains were read from a single sample in a study of CD8+ T cells in alopecia areata. The method was immunoSEQ multiplex PCR; TCRdb's version includes in-frame clones alone and lacks a portion of them. This sample yields roughly 120,000 clones, of which about 50% are seen a single time; around 0.46% belongs to the top ten. The specimen was CD4+ T cells sorted from blood, collected at week 4, from a patient treated with tofacitinib. These receptors all come from a human donor with alopecia areata. The CDR3 runs from the conserved cysteine through the conserved F or W. A D gene is named only where the DNA matches it firmly. Clone sizes are given selectively: once, few, many, or a class where the clone is expanded.

>NA|TRBJ2-1|TRBV7-9|NA
CASSMGPPGANEQFF
TGTGCCAGCAGCATGGGCCCCCCAGGGGCCAATGAGCAGTTCTTC
>TRBD1|TRBJ2-7|TRBV7-9|few
CASSSKTGKYEQYF
TGTGCCAGCAGCTCGAAGACAGGGAAATACGAGCAGTACTTC
>TRBD1|TRBJ1-5|TRBV30|NA
CAWSVTGNQPQHF
TGTGCCTGGAGTGTGACAGGGAATCAGCCCCAGCATTTT
>TRBD2|TRBJ2-3|TRBV10-3|NA
CAIGAGRGDTQYF
TGTGCCATCGGAGCGGGACGGGGAGATACGCAGTATTTT
>NA|TRBJ2-5|TRBV30|NA
CAWRKGQVFQETQYF
TGTGCCTGGAGAAAGGGGCAGGTGTTTCAAGAGACCCAGTACTTC
>NA|TRBJ2-6|TRBV5-6|few
CASSPRPISGANVLTF
TGTGCCAGCAGCCCCCGGCCGATCTCTGGGGCCAACGTCCTGACTTTC
>TRBD2|TRBJ2-5|TRBV27|NA
CASSPTLAGGSQETQYF
TGTGCCAGCAGTCCGACCCTAGCGGGAGGATCCCAAGAGACCCAGTACTTC
>NA|TRBJ1-1|TRBV7-2|NA
CASSRSRYAEAFF
TGTGCCAGCAGTCGGAGTCGGTACGCTGAAGCTTTCTTT
>NA|TRBJ2-1|TRBV9|NA
CASSVGGVGGTFYNEQFF
TGTGCCAGCAGCGTAGGAGGGGTCGGCGGGACCTTCTACAATGAGCAGTTCTTC
>NA|TRBJ2-7|TRBV5-1|few
CASSLHLTGIEQYF
TGCGCCAGCAGCCTCCACCTCACAGGTATCGAGCAGTACTTC
>NA|TRBJ1-2|TRBV15|few
CATSRDTGGYTF
TGTGCCACCAGCAGAGACACGGGAGGCTACACCTTC
>NA|TRBJ2-4|TRBV7-2|NA
CASSSAGASKNIQYF
TGTGCCAGCAGCTCCGCCGGGGCTTCCAAAAACATTCAGTACTTC
>NA|TRBJ2-3|TRBV27|few
CASSRMGDTQYF
TGTGCCAGCAGCCGGATGGGGGATACGCAGTATTTT
>TRBD1|TRBJ2-1|TRBV29-1|NA
CSGARGPRGDEQFF
TGCAGCGGGGCCAGGGGGCCGCGAGGCGATGAGCAGTTCTTC
>TRBD1|TRBJ1-1|TRBV6-1|NA
CASSGQTGRAAWTEAFF
TGTGCCAGCAGTGGTCAGACAGGGCGTGCGGCGTGGACTGAAGCTTTCTTT
>NA|TRBJ1-5|TRBV9|NA
CASSVEGSSNQPQHF
TGTGCCAGCAGCGTAGAAGGGTCTAGCAATCAGCCCCAGCATTTT
>NA|TRBJ2-1|TRBV7-2|many
CASSLYEYEQFF
TGTGCCAGCAGCTTATACGAGTATGAGCAGTTCTTC
>TRBD1|TRBJ1-4|TRBV11-2|few
CASSSLTGGREKLFF
TGTGCCAGCAGTTCCCTTACAGGGGGCAGAGAAAAACTGTTTTTT
>TRBD2|TRBJ2-1|TRBV4-1|few
CASSGREGNEQFF
TGCGCCAGCAGCGGCCGGGAGGGCAATGAGCAGTTCTTC